One and the same sample provided the 10 T cell receptor beta chains below, sequenced in a study of cytomegalovirus exposure and HLA in healthy donors. Clones were read by immunoSEQ multiplex PCR, and TCRdb kept only the in-frame ones, dropping some. The sample lists about 360,000 clones; roughly 88% were seen once. The sample was PBMCs. These receptors all stem from a woman aged 18-35 years in good health and CMV-seronegative.

The chain has TRBV6-1 and TRBJ1-2, with no clear D. The CDR3 length is 12 residues. V was pared by 5 bases and J by 8 bases, with 12 bases between. Germline CDR1 is MNHNS and CDR2 is SASEGT. DNA of the CDR3: TGTGCCAGCAGTTTAGACACACGAGGCTACACCTTC. Its translation is CASSLDTRGYTF.

The gene calls are TRBV6-4 and TRBJ2-3, with 10 nucleotides matching TRBD2. The CDR3 contains 16 residues. J gave up 6 bases and V 3 bases, and 9 bases lay outside the gene matches. Germline CDR1 reads MRHNA; CDR2 reads SNTAGT. The CDR3 bases are TGTGCCAGCAGTGAATCAGCGGGAGGGCCGAGGGATACGCAGTATTTT. It codes for CASSESAGGPRDTQYF.

The V call is TRBV28, the J call TRBJ2-7; a possible D gene is TRBD1 (6 bases). Trimming stripped 2 bases from V and 0 bases from J, with 8 bases between. The CDR3 runs 14 residues. Germline lookup yields CDR1 MDHEN and CDR2 SYDVKM. CDR3 loop: CASSLTGYSYEQYF. DNA for the CDR3: TGTGCCAGCAGTTTAACAGGGTACTCCTACGAGCAGTACTTC.

The rearrangement joins TRBV6-4 to TRBJ1-2; possible D gene TRBD1, 6 bases. This CDR3 has 13 residues. In germline, CDR1 is MRHNA, CDR2 SNTAGT. V was clipped by 6 bases and J by 4 bases, with 12 bases between them. CDR3 in amino acids: CASRPGQSYGYTF. CDR3 bases: TGTGCCAGCAGGCCTGGACAGAGCTATGGCTACACCTTC.

The V and J genes are TRBV29-1 and TRBJ2-2; D perhaps matches TRBD1 (6 bases). The CDR3 extends over 14 amino acids. Germline CDR1 reads SQVTM; CDR2 reads ANQGSEA. Trimming shortened V by 4 bases and J by 1 base, and 10 bases separated the two germline ends. This CDR3 is CSVVGQLNTGELFF. CDR3 nucleotide sequence: TGCAGCGTTGTAGGACAGCTGAACACCGGGGAGCTGTTTTTT.

This sequence joins TRBV13 and TRBJ1-2; D is uncertain. CDR3 length equals 13 residues. CDR1 PRHDT and CDR2 FYEKMQ come from the germline V gene (reference sequence). The V and J ends lost 3 bases and 4 bases respectively, with 9 bases between them. The CDR3 bases are TGTGCCAGCAGCTTCCGGGGAGCCTATGGCTACACCTTC. This sequence encodes CASSFRGAYGYTF.

The rearrangement joins TRBV28 to TRBJ2-7, with a possible D match to TRBD2 (5 bases). Trimming stripped 5 bases from V and 4 bases from J, with 12 bases between. Germline-derived CDR1 and CDR2 are MDHEN and SYDVKM. CDR3 length equals 13 residues. The CDR3 spells CASSTLDSYEQYF. CDR3 in DNA: TGTGCCAGCAGTACATTGGACTCTTACGAGCAGTACTTC.

V and J are TRBV29-1 and TRBJ2-7, with D perhaps matching TRBD1 (5 bases). Germline CDR1 reads SQVTM; CDR2 reads ANQGSEA. The germline V and J ends were trimmed by 2 bases and 0 bases, with 11 bases remaining between them. This CDR3 is built from 14 residues. The CDR3 region is CSVERTGSSYEQYF. The CDR3 DNA sequence: TGCAGCGTTGAAAGAACAGGAAGCTCCTACGAGCAGTACTTC.

This rearrangement joins TRBV19 to TRBJ2-7; 7 bases align to TRBD2. CDR1 and CDR2 (germline): LNHDA, SQIVND (reference sequence). CDR3 length equals 15 residues. After removal of 6 bases from V and 1 base from J, the junction contained 9 bases not matched to a gene. The CDR3 DNA reads TGTGCCAGTAGCCAGGGAGGGAGGGGATCCTACGAGCAGTACTTC. As protein: CASSQGGRGSYEQYF.

This clone appeared a single time. This chain joins TRBV7-9 and TRBJ2-7; 7 nucleotides agree with TRBD2. The CDR3 runs to 14 residues. Germline V gives CDR1 SEHNR, CDR2 FQNEAQ (reference sequence). Trimming at V came to 0 bases and at J to 5 bases, leaving 4 bases not matched to a gene. The CDR3 nucleotides read TGTGCCAGCAGCTTAGCGGGGGGGTTTGACGAGCAGTACTTC. This encodes CASSLAGGFDEQYF. The variable domain in full, with the rest retrieved from reference TRBV7-9 and TRBJ2-7, is DTGVSQNPRHKITKRGQNVTFRCDPISEHNRLYWYRQTLGQGPEFLTYFQNEAQLEKSRLLSDRFSAERPKGSFSTLEIQRTEQGDSAMYLCASSLAGGFDEQYFGPGTRLTVT.